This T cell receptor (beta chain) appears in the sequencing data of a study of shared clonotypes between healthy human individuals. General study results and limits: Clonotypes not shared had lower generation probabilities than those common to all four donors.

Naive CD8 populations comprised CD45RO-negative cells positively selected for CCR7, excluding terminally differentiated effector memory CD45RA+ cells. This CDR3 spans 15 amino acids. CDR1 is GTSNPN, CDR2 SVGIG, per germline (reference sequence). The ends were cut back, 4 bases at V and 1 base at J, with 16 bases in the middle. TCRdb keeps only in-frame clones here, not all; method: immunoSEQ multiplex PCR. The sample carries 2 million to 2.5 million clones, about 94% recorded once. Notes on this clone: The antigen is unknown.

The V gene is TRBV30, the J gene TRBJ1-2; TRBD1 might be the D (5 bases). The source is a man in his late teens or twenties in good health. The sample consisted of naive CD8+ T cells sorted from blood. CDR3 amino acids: CAWMVRDGNNYGYTF. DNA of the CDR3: TGTGCCTGGATGGTACGGGACGGGAATAACTATGGCTACACCTTC.